Below are 3 T cell receptor beta chains sequenced from a single sample in a study of neoadjuvant anti-PD-1 for oral cavity cancer. Sequenced by immunoSEQ multiplex PCR; TCRdb stores in-frame clones only, minus some. Altogether about 81,000 clones are present, about 84% being singletons, with the ten largest covering about 3.1%. The sequences come from PBMCs, collected before nivolumab (anti-PD-1) treatment. All receptors come from a person between 40 and 79 years old with oral cavity squamous cell carcinoma.

This chain links TRBV2 with TRBJ2-7; D could derive from TRBD1 or TRBD2 (6 bases each). Trimming stripped 6 bases from V and 2 bases from J, with 8 bases between. This CDR3 spans 12 amino acids. CDR1 and CDR2 (germline): SNHLY, FYNNEI. CDR3 residues: CASREGAYEQYF. CDR3 DNA sequence: TGTGCCAGCAGGGAGGGGGCCTACGAGCAGTACTTC.

The chain recombines TRBV6-1 with TRBJ1-2; D possibly corresponds to TRBD1 (5 bases). The CDR3 sequence is 12 residues long. Germline CDR1 and CDR2: MNHNS and SASEGT. V lost 8 bases to trimming and J lost 4 bases, with 11 bases between them. CDR3 sequence reads: CASFGGTYGYTF. The DNA of the CDR3 is TGTGCCAGCTTCGGGGGGACCTATGGCTACACCTTC.

In regard to this clone: The junction shows a germline mismatch at one end, possibly a read error. This rearrangement joins TRBV7-8 to TRBJ2-5; 9 nucleotides align to TRBD2. Germline CDR1 reads SGHVS; CDR2 reads FQNEAQ. The CDR3 covers 15 residues. The CDR3 DNA is TGTGCCAGCAGCTTAGCGCGGCTAGCGGGGCCCTCGTGGAACTTC. Its protein is CASSLARLAGPSWNF.